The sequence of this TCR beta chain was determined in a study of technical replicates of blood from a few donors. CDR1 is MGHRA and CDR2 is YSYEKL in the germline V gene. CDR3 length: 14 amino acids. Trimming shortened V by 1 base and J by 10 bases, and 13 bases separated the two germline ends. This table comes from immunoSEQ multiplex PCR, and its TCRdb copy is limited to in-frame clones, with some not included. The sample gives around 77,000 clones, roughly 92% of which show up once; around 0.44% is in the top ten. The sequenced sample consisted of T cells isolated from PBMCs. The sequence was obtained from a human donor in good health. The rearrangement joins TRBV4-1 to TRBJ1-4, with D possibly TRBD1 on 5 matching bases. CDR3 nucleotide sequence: TGCGCCAGCAGCCAAGGGGGAAGGGGAGGAAAACTGTTTTTT. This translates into CASSQGGRGGKLFF.